The 15 T cell receptor beta chains reported below all come from one sample, sequenced in a study of beta chain features in type 1 diabetes. Sequenced material consisted of expressed TCRB transcripts (all of the isolated RNA was reverse transcribed). Data came from immunoSEQ multiplex PCR; TCRdb stores just in-frame clones and leaves some out. The sample lists around 250,000 clones, approximately 25% occurring once. Notes on the study in general: A moderate, significant TCRB CDR3 shortening appeared in type 1 diabetes across four CD4+ subsets.

No antigen has been assigned to these receptors. Material for sequencing was naive CD4+ T cells from blood. These receptors were collected from a woman aged 25 to 45 with type 1 diabetes.

This rearrangement joins TRBV19 to TRBJ1-1, with a possible D match to TRBD1 (5 bases). V was trimmed by 5 bases and J by 8 bases, leaving 15 bases between them. Germline CDR1 is LNHDA and CDR2 is SQIVND (reference sequence). CDR3 length: 13 residues. CDR3 coding DNA: TGTGCCAGTAGTCTTGTGGGGGGTCAGGAAGCTTTCTTT. It yields the protein CASSLVGGQEAFF.

The chain's CDR3 is CASSQDFTGELFF. In DNA, the CDR3 is TGCGCCAGCAGCCAGGACTTCACCGGGGAGCTGTTTTTT. The chain is built from TRBV5-1 and TRBJ2-2; D may be TRBD2 (5 bases). V shed 4 bases and J shed 4 bases, with 8 bases lying between them. Germline CDR1 and CDR2: SGHRS and YFSETQ. CDR3 length: 13 amino acids.

This clone was detected only a few times. The J gene is TRBJ1-1, the V gene TRBV15, with 7 bases identical to TRBD1. The CDR3 is 14 amino acids. The V gene end was trimmed by 4 bases and the J gene end by 1 base; junction bases not matched to a gene: 3. Germline V lookup: CDR1 LNHNV, CDR2 YYDKDF (reference sequence). The CDR3 DNA reads as TGTGCCACCAGCAAAGGGGGCACGAACACTGAAGCTTTCTTT. Protein product: CATSKGGTNTEAFF.

The chain combines TRBV29-1 with TRBJ2-1, with 8 nucleotides matching TRBD2. V lost 4 bases, J lost 2 bases, and 4 bases stayed unmatched. CDR1 SQVTM and CDR2 ANQGSEA come from the germline V gene. This CDR3 is built from 14 residues. CDR3 sequence reads: CSVAALAAYNEQFF. In DNA form, the CDR3 reads TGCAGCGTTGCGGCACTAGCGGCCTACAATGAGCAGTTCTTC.

In its sample, this clone was seen a few times. This chain joins TRBV5-6 and TRBJ2-1, with TRBD2 matching over 8 bases. This CDR3 region has 16 residues. Trimming at V came to 3 bases and at J to 3 bases, leaving 8 bases not matched to a gene. The V gene's germline CDR1 is SGHDT and CDR2 YYEEEE. CDR3 in amino acids: CASSSTSANYYNEQFF. The CDR3 DNA is TGTGCCAGCAGCTCGACTAGCGCTAACTACTACAATGAGCAGTTCTTC.

With regard to this clone: Different DNA sequences within this sample yield the same CDR3. This sequence joins TRBV5-1 and TRBJ2-5; 14 bases agree with TRBD2. The trim removed 4 bases at V and 3 bases at J, leaving 2 bases unmatched. Germline values: CDR1 SGHRS, CDR2 YFSETQ. The CDR3 runs to 15 residues. Here the CDR3 reads CASSPGLAGEETQYF. In DNA form, the CDR3 reads TGCGCCAGCAGCCCGGGACTAGCGGGAGAAGAGACCCAGTACTTC.

This clone was observed a few times. The chain employs TRBV9 and TRBJ2-7; TRBD1 agrees at 9 bases. Germline assignment: CDR1 SGDLS and CDR2 YYNGEE. V lost 4 bases to trimming and J lost 5 bases; unmatched junction nucleotides: 10. The CDR3 spans 15 residues. This CDR3 reads CASSPQLGQGDEQYF. As DNA, the CDR3 is TGTGCCAGCAGCCCCCAGTTGGGACAGGGTGACGAGCAGTACTTC.

This rearrangement joins TRBV7-9 to TRBJ1-2, with D uncertain. CDR1 is SEHNR, CDR2 FQNEAQ, per germline (reference sequence). Trimming shortened V by 2 bases and J by 8 bases, and 9 bases separated the two germline ends. The CDR3 has 12 residues. The CDR3 DNA reads as TGTGCCAGCAGCTTAAAGCCCCCCGGCTACACCTTC. Encoded protein: CASSLKPPGYTF.

This clone has a handful of counts. Other DNA variants within this sample encode the same CDR3. V usage is TRBV4-1 and J usage is TRBJ2-7, with 10 bases fitting TRBD1. Losses at the gene ends were 3 bases for V and 3 bases for J; bases not matched to a gene: 5. CDR1 and CDR2 (germline): MGHRA, YSYEKL. The CDR3 runs 15 residues. CDR3 coding DNA: TGCGCCAGCAGCCACCCCGGGACAGGGGTCTACGAGCAGTACTTC. Protein: CASSHPGTGVYEQYF.

CDR3 residues: CASSLGTGSREQYF. CDR3 nucleotide sequence: TGTGCCAGCAGTTTGGGGACAGGGTCTCGCGAGCAGTACTTC. The genes are TRBV27 and TRBJ2-7; 9 bases agree with TRBD1. This CDR3 spans 14 amino acids. V shed 3 bases, J shed 6 bases, and the junction held 6 bases outside the gene matches. From germline, CDR1 is MNHEY and CDR2 SMNVEV (reference sequence).

Details on this clone: The identical CDR3 is also encoded by other nucleotide sequences in the sample. This chain uses TRBV30 with TRBJ1-1; 7 bases align to TRBD1. The junction had 3 bases not matched to a gene; V was cut back by 0 bases and J by 5 bases. There are 13 residues in the CDR3. The germline V gene has CDR1 GTSNPN and CDR2 SVGIG (reference sequence). The CDR3 sequence is CAWSVQGSTEAFF. The DNA of the CDR3 is TGTGCCTGGAGTGTACAGGGGTCGACTGAAGCTTTCTTT.

V usage is TRBV5-1 and J usage is TRBJ2-5, with a weak D call TRBD1 (6 bases). The length of the CDR3 is 15 residues. Trimming took off 4 bases at V and 2 bases at J, with 15 bases between the two ends. The germline CDR1 and CDR2 sequences are SGHRS and YFSETQ. The CDR3 DNA follows: TGCGCCAGCAGCCTGGCCGGGACACTTCAAGAGACCCAGTACTTC. Amino acids: CASSLAGTLQETQYF. Drawing the rest from reference TRBV5-1 and TRBJ2-5, the complete variable domain is KAGVTQTPRYLIKTRGQQVTLSCSPISGHRSVSWYQQTPGQGLQFLFEYFSETQRNKGNFPGRFSGRQFSNSRSEMNVSTLELGDSALYLCASSLAGTLQETQYFGPGTRLLVL.

This sequence joins TRBV18 and TRBJ2-7; TRBD2 matches at 11 bases. J lost 2 bases, V lost 5 bases, and 5 bases had no gene match. The germline gives CDR1 KGHSH, CDR2 LQKENI. The CDR3 extends over 15 amino acids. CDR3 nucleotides: TGTGCCAGCTCATCACTAGCGGGAGCCGCCTACGAGCAGTACTTC. It yields the protein CASSSLAGAAYEQYF.

V usage is TRBV18 and J usage is TRBJ2-7, with 10 bases lining up with TRBD1. The V gene end was trimmed by 3 bases and the J gene end by 4 bases; junction bases not matched to a gene: 3. Looked up from germline, CDR1 is KGHSH and CDR2 is LQKENI. This CDR3 spans 14 amino acids. The CDR3 DNA is TGTGCCAGCTCACCGGACAGGGGGGGTTACGAGCAGTACTTC. It yields the protein CASSPDRGGYEQYF.

V gene TRBV10-2 combines with J gene TRBJ1-1, with TRBD1 matching 7 bases. Trimming took 4 bases from V and 4 from J; bases not matched to a gene: 6. This CDR3 region has 14 residues. CDR1 and CDR2 (germline): WSHSY, SAAADI. This chain's CDR3 is CASSAEGARTEAFF. CDR3 coding DNA: TGCGCCAGCAGTGCCGAGGGGGCGCGCACTGAAGCTTTCTTT.